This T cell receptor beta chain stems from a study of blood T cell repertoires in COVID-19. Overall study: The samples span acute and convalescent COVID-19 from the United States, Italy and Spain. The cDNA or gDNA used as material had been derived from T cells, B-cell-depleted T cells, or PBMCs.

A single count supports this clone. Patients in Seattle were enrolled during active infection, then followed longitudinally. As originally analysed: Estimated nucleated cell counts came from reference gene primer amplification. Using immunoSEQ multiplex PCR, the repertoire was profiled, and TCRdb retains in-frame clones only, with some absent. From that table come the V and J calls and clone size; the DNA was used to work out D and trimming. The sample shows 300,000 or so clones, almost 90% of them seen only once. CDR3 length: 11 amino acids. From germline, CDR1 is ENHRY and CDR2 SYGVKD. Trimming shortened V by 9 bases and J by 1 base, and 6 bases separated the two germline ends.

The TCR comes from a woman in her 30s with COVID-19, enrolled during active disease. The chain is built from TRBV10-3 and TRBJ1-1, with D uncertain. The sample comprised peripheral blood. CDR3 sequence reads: CAIRGNTEAFF. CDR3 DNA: TGTGCCATTCGGGGGAACACTGAAGCTTTCTTT.